This T cell receptor (beta chain) appears in the sequencing data of a study (dated by TCRdb to about 2015). For context, the study as a whole: The study set out to test whether tumor-infiltrating Tregs in breast cancer get recruited from blood Tregs or are instead converted in situ from other CD4+ T cell subsets. General study outcomes and caveats: Rather than covering whole repertoires, validation in the larger cohort was restricted to a single TCR beta V-J rearrangement. The greatest overlap of tumor-infiltrating Treg TCR alpha and beta sequences was with tumor naive CD4+ T cells, followed next by blood naive CD4+ T cells. Tumor memory CD4+ T cell TCR gene usage clustered with blood and lymph node memory CD4+ cells and lymph node naive CD4+ cells.

The CDR3 numbers 15 residues from cysteine through phenylalanine. The read is trimmed to its CDR3 DNA, 45 bases read in frame from base 1. From the germline V gene, CDR1 is KGHSH and CDR2 is LQKENI. The Miltenyi Naive CD4+ T Cell Isolation kit was used to purify naive CD4+ T cells, and CD25 microbeads were used to remove Tregs. Tregs, naive and memory CD4+ T cells from tumor, blood and ipsilateral draining lymph nodes of five or six breast cancer patients underwent full-length TCR alpha and beta sequencing. Tumor tissue and lymph nodes obtained from ipsilateral axillary dissection were perfused with PBS, minced and then digested with collagenase I and hyaluronidase. A purity exceeding 90% was confirmed by FACS for the sorted cell populations. Amplification of full-length TCR variable regions was done by 5' RACE PCR using constant-region reverse primers, and this step was followed by semi-nested PCR with Nested Universal Primer A. The ReliaPrep RNA Cell Miniprep System was used to extract total RNA, which was then reverse transcribed into 5'RACE-ready cDNA with the SMARTer RACE 5'/3' Kit. Multiplex adaptors were used to barcode full-length TCR alpha and beta libraries, and the barcoded libraries were sequenced on an Illumina MiSeq. In the authors' own workflow: Sequencing data were pooled across the five patients for each of nine subset-tissue groups and compared by unsupervised clustering of TCR gene usage. Repertoire similarity was calculated with the Morisita-Horn index, weighting shared sequences by their contribution to each repertoire. TCRdb trimmed public reads at Q25 via fastp, called clones via MiXCR and kept in-frame beta chains. Every entry covers one CDR3 protein and lists the most common genes and DNA from its rows. The V and J calls and clone size come from TCRdb's table, not from the authors' own analysis. Here the sample has some 62,000 distinct CDR3 sequences; around 30% occur a single time. The ten largest clones capture roughly 2.1% of the sample.

Points on this clonotype: Its antigen is unknown. One junction end does not reproduce the germline sequence, and a read error may be involved.

Sequenced: tumor-infiltrating naive CD4+ T cells sorted from the breast tumor. What this sample's cell subset or site label stands for: naive CD4+ T cells, CD4+CD45RA+CD25-. This TCR was sampled from a female donor with breast cancer. The chain is assembled from TRBV18 and TRBJ2-3; the D gene is perhaps TRBD1 or TRBD2, each of them matching over 5 bases. At the DNA level, the sequence is TGTGCCAGCTCACCGGCTGGGGGAGCCGCAGATGCGCAGTATTTT. Its translation reads: CASSPAGGAADAQYF.